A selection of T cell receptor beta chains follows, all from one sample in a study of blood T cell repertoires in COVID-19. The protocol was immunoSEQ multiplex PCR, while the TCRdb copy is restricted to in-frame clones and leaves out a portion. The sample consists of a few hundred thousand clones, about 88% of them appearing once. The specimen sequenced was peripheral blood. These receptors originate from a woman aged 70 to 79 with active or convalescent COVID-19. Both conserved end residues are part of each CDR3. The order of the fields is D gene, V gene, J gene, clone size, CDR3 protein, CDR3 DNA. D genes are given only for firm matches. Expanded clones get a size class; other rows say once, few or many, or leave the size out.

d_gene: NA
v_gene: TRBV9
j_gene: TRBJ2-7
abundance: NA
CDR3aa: CASSVDLGSYEQYF
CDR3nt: TGTGCCAGCAGCGTAGATCTCGGGTCCTACGAGCAGTACTTC

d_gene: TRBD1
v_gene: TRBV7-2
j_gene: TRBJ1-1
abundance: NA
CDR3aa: CASSFRGASTEAFF
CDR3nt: TGTGCCAGCAGCTTCAGGGGGGCCAGCACTGAAGCTTTCTTT

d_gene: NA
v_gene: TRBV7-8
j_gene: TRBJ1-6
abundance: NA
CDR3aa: CASTPGVNSPLHF
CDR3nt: TGTGCCAGCACCCCGGGGGTCAATTCACCCCTCCACTTT

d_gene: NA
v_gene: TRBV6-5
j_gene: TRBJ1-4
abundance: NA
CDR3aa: CASSYSGGREKLFF
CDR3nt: TGTGCCAGCAGTTACTCAGGGGGTCGTGAAAAACTGTTTTTT

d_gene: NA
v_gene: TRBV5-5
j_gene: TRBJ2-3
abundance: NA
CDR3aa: CASSLPGVGSTDTQYF
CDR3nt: TGTGCCAGCAGCTTGCCAGGGGTGGGTAGCACAGATACGCAGTATTTT

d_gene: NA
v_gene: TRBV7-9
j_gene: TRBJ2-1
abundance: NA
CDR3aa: CASSLPSRRGSDNEQFF
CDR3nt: TGTGCCAGCAGCTTACCGTCTAGGCGGGGTTCGGACAATGAGCAGTTCTTC

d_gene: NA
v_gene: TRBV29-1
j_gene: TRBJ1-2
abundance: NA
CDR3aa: CSVEGQVYGYTF
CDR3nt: TGCAGCGTTGAAGGACAGGTCTATGGCTACACCTTC

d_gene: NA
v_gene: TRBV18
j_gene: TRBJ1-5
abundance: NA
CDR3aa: CASSQLTVYSNQPQHF
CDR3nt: TGTGCCAGCTCACAATTAACAGTTTACAGCAATCAGCCCCAGCATTTT

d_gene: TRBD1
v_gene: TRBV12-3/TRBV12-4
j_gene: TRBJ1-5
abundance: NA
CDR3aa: CASSAIQGGPQHF
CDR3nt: TGTGCCAGCAGTGCTATTCAGGGGGGGCCCCAGCATTTT

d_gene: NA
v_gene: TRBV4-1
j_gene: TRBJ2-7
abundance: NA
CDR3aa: CASSHFSYEQYF
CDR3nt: TGCGCCAGCAGCCACTTCTCCTACGAGCAGTACTTC

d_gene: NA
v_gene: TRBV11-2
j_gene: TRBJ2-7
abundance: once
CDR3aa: CASSSDRYPYEQYF
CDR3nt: TGTGCCAGCAGCTCCGATAGATACCCCTACGAGCAGTACTTC

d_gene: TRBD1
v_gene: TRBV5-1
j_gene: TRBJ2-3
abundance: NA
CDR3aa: CASSLRDRGPNTQYF
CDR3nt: TGCGCCAGCAGCTTGAGGGACAGAGGTCCCAATACGCAGTATTTT

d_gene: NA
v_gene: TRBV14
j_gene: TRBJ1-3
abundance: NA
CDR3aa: CASSQAGYSGNTIYF
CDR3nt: TGTGCCAGCAGCCAAGCAGGATACTCTGGAAACACCATATATTTT

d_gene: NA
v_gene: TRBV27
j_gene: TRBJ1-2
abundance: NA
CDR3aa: CASSSGQKYGYTF
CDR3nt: TGTGCCAGCAGTTCCGGTCAAAAATATGGCTACACCTTC

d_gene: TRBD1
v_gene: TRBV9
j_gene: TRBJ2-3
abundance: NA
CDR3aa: CASSAGTGRTDTQYF
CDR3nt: TGTGCCAGCAGCGCCGGGACAGGGCGCACAGATACGCAGTATTTT

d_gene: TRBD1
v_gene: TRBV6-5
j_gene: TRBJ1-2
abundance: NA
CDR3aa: CASGTVGGYGYTF
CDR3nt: TGTGCCAGCGGGACAGTAGGGGGCTATGGCTACACCTTC

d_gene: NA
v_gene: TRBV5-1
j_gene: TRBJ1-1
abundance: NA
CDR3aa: CASSLEATPGEAFF
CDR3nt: TGCGCCAGCAGCTTGGAGGCGACACCAGGTGAAGCTTTCTTT

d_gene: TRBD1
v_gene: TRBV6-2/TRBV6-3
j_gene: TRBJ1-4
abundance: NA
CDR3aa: CASSPGQGEGRNEKLFF
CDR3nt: TGTGCCAGCAGCCCCGGACAGGGGGAGGGTCGAAATGAAAAACTGTTTTTT

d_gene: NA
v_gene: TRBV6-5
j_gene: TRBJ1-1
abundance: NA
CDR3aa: CASNSPSSEAFF
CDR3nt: TGTGCCAGTAACAGTCCCTCCTCTGAAGCTTTCTTT

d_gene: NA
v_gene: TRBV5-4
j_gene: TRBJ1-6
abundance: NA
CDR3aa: CASSAGGYNSPLHF
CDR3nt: TGTGCCAGCAGCGCTGGGGGGTATAATTCACCCCTCCACTTT

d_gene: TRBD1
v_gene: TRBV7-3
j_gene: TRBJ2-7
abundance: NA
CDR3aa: CASSLLGTGEQYF
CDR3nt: TGTGCCAGCAGCTTATTAGGGACAGGAGAGCAGTACTTC

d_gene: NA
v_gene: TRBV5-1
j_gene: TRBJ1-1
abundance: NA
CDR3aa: CASSLERAEDTEAFF
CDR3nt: TGCGCCAGCAGCTTGGAGAGGGCGGAGGACACTGAAGCTTTCTTT

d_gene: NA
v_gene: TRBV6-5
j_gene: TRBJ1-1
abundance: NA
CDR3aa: CASSEQANTEAFF
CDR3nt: TGTGCCAGCTCGGAACAGGCGAACACTGAAGCTTTCTTT

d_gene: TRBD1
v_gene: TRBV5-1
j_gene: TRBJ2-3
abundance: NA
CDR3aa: CASSADRGQTDTQYF
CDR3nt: TGCGCCAGCAGCGCAGACAGGGGGCAGACAGATACGCAGTATTTT

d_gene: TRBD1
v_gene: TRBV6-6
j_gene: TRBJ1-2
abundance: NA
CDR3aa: CASSYGAGTAKGYTF
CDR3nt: TGTGCCAGCAGTTACGGTGCCGGGACAGCGAAAGGCTACACCTTC

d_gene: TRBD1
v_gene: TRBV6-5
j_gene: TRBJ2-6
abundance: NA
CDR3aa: CASRTRDRVSNVLTF
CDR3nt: TGTGCCAGCAGGACCCGGGACAGGGTCTCCAACGTCCTGACTTTC

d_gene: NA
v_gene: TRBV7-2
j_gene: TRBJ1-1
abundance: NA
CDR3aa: CASSFATVNTEAFF
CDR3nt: TGTGCCAGCAGCTTCGCGACAGTTAACACTGAAGCTTTCTTT